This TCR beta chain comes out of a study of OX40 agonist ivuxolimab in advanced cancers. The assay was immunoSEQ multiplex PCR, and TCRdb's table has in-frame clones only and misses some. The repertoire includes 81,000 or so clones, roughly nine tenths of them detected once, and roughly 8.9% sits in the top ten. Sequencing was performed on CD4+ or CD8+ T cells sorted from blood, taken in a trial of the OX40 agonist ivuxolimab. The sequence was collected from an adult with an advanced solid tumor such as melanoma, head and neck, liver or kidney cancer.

CDR3: CASSFGEKLFF. For the CDR3, the DNA is TGTGCCAGCAGCTTTGGGGAAAAACTGTTTTTT. The rearrangement uses TRBV5-6 and TRBJ1-4, with D uncertain. The CDR3 is 11 residues long. Germline values: CDR1 SGHDT, CDR2 YYEEEE. V lost 2 bases and J 8 bases, leaving 4 bases between the germline ends. Based on the CDR3 plus reference TRBV5-6 and TRBJ1-4, the full variable domain is DAGVTQSPTHLIKTRGQQVTLRCSPKSGHDTVSWYQQALGQGPQFIFQYYEEEERQRGNFPDRFSGHQFPNYSSELNVNALLLGDSALYLCASSFGEKLFFGSGTQLSVL.